The clone carrying this TCR beta chain appeared many times. The CDR3 covers 14 residues. Per the germline V gene, CDR1 is DFQATT and CDR2 is SNEGSKA (reference sequence). The V end was cut by 3 bases, the J end by 7 bases, with 16 bases between. These data come from a study of CD8 T cells in ankylosing spondylitis. TCRdb re-called the 5' RACE reads through MiXCR, storing one row per CDR3 protein. The table records about 240,000 distinct CDR3 sequences, around 10% of them present only once. V and J are TRBV20-1 and TRBJ1-5; D might be TRBD1 (5 bases). Sequencing was done on a sample of blood, either unsorted or a sorted T cell fraction (not recorded which). This TCR came from a male donor with ankylosing spondylitis or in good health (not recorded which). The CDR3 here is CSASVAGLDQPQHF. The CDR3 DNA follows: TGCAGTGCTAGTGTGGCAGGGCTAGACCAGCCCCAGCATTTT.